The present entry profiles one T cell receptor beta chain with its context. Its antigen is undetermined. V was cut by 8 bases and J by 1 base, with 3 bases left in between. The CDR3 extends over 10 amino acids. CDR1 is DFQATT and CDR2 is SNEGSKA in the germline V gene (reference sequence). This specimen belongs to a study of lymphopenia after photon versus proton radiotherapy. Whole-study results and caveats: Better survival with proton therapy was suggested as possible, not demonstrated. Oligoclonal CD8+ Temra expansion after nadir drove photon patients' diversity drop.

Some clones are missing from TCRdb's copy, which holds only in-frame ones; the method was immunoSEQ multiplex PCR. The sample lists about 50,000 clones; about 92% were seen once. The specimen comprised peripheral blood, sampled from a patient treated with photon-based radiotherapy. This sequence was found in a woman between 35 and 50 years old with cholangiocarcinoma. The V and J genes are TRBV20-1 and TRBJ1-5; no firm D call. CDR3 sequence: CSPSNQPQHF. CDR3 DNA: TGCAGTCCCAGCAATCAGCCCCAGCATTTT.